This is a list of T cell receptor beta chains from one sample in a study of CD8 T cells in ankylosing spondylitis. TCRdb reprocessed the 5' RACE reads with MiXCR, giving one entry per CDR3 protein. The table shows around 440,000 distinct CDR3 sequences, with approximately 17% occurring only once. The specimen sequenced was blood, either unsorted or a sorted T cell fraction (not recorded which). The origin of the receptors is a male donor with ankylosing spondylitis. Both conserved end residues are part of each CDR3. A D gene is named only where the DNA matches it firmly. A clone size is listed for some rows: how often the clone was seen (once, few, many), or a class if it is expanded.

j_call: TRBJ2-1; clone_size: few; d_call: TRBD2; v_call: TRBV7-2; cdr3_nt: TGTGCCACCGGGCGGGGGCGGGAGGGCTCCTACAATGAGCAGTTCTTC; cdr3_aa: CATGRGREGSYNEQFF
j_call: TRBJ2-5; clone_size: few; d_call: TRBD1; v_call: TRBV5-1; cdr3_nt: TGCGCCAGCAGCTTCGTCCGGGACAGGGGAGAGACCCAGTACTTC; cdr3_aa: CASSFVRDRGETQYF
j_call: TRBJ1-2; clone_size: .; d_call: TRBD1; v_call: TRBV19; cdr3_nt: TGTGCCAGTAGTATGACAGGGGCCAAATATGGCTACACCTTC; cdr3_aa: CASSMTGAKYGYTF
j_call: TRBJ2-7; clone_size: .; d_call: .; v_call: TRBV9; cdr3_nt: TGTGCCAGCAGCGTAGCAGGGACCGGACCGTTCTACGAGCAGTACTTC; cdr3_aa: CASSVAGTGPFYEQYF
j_call: TRBJ2-3; clone_size: .; d_call: .; v_call: TRBV27; cdr3_nt: TGTGCCAGCAGTTTGGAGGGATCAGATACGCAGTATTTT; cdr3_aa: CASSLEGSDTQYF
j_call: TRBJ2-7; clone_size: .; d_call: TRBD2; v_call: TRBV20-1; cdr3_nt: TGCAGTGCTAGTTCCGGGACTAGCGGGGTTCAGTACTTC; cdr3_aa: CSASSGTSGVQYF
j_call: TRBJ1-5; clone_size: few; d_call: .; v_call: TRBV5-1; cdr3_nt: TGCGCCAGCAGCTGGGAGGGGAGGGATCAGCCCCAGCATTTT; cdr3_aa: CASSWEGRDQPQHF
j_call: TRBJ2-1; clone_size: few; d_call: TRBD1; v_call: TRBV9; cdr3_nt: TGTGCCAGCAGCGCAAACCAGGGGGCGAGGGATGAGCAGTTCTTC; cdr3_aa: CASSANQGARDEQFF
j_call: TRBJ2-7; clone_size: .; d_call: TRBD2; v_call: TRBV6-1; cdr3_nt: TGTGCCAGCAGCCCTAAGCAGGGAGGGGTGGCCTACGAGCAGTACTTC; cdr3_aa: CASSPKQGGVAYEQYF
j_call: TRBJ1-4; clone_size: .; d_call: TRBD1; v_call: TRBV7-9; cdr3_nt: TGTGCCAGCAGTCCCGCGGGACAGGGTAATGAAAAACTGTTTTTT; cdr3_aa: CASSPAGQGNEKLFF
j_call: TRBJ1-3; clone_size: few; d_call: .; v_call: TRBV29-1; cdr3_nt: TGCAGCGTTGTAGCGGGAGGAACCACCATATATTTT; cdr3_aa: CSVVAGGTTIYF
j_call: TRBJ2-1; clone_size: few; d_call: .; v_call: TRBV3-1; cdr3_nt: TGTGCCAGCAGCCGGGACTCAGAAGGCCATGAGCAGTTCTTC; cdr3_aa: CASSRDSEGHEQFF
j_call: TRBJ2-1; clone_size: .; d_call: .; v_call: TRBV11-3; cdr3_nt: TGTGCCAGCAGCTTACTCCGGGGGAGTGATGAGCAGTTCTTC; cdr3_aa: CASSLLRGSDEQFF
j_call: TRBJ2-3; clone_size: many; d_call: TRBD2; v_call: TRBV10-3; cdr3_nt: TGTGCCATCAGTGAAGGGACTAGCGGGATCAATACGCAGTATTTT; cdr3_aa: CAISEGTSGINTQYF
j_call: TRBJ1-1; clone_size: few; d_call: .; v_call: TRBV5-1; cdr3_nt: TGCGCCAGCAGCAAGGACAGTGAAGCTTTCTTT; cdr3_aa: CASSKDSEAFF
j_call: TRBJ2-5; clone_size: .; d_call: .; v_call: TRBV6-5; cdr3_nt: TGTGCCAGCAGTTACTCGAACAGCCGGGAGACCCAGTACTTC; cdr3_aa: CASSYSNSRETQYF
j_call: TRBJ2-1; clone_size: few; d_call: .; v_call: TRBV29-1; cdr3_nt: TGCAGCGTTGAAGAGGTGGGCGATGAGCAGTTCTTC; cdr3_aa: CSVEEVGDEQFF
j_call: TRBJ2-2; clone_size: .; d_call: TRBD1; v_call: TRBV24-1; cdr3_nt: TGTGCCACCAGTCCGCGGGACAGGGGACCGAACACCGGGAAGCTGTTTTTT; cdr3_aa: CATSPRDRGPNTGKLFF
j_call: TRBJ2-2; clone_size: few; d_call: TRBD1; v_call: TRBV5-6; cdr3_nt: TGTGCCAGCCAAAGCGGGACAGGGAACCCCGGGGAGCTGTTTTTT; cdr3_aa: CASQSGTGNPGELFF
j_call: TRBJ1-1; clone_size: many; d_call: .; v_call: TRBV4-2; cdr3_nt: TGTGCCAGCAGACAACCCGACAGGAACACTGAAGCTTTCTTT; cdr3_aa: CASRQPDRNTEAFF
j_call: TRBJ2-5; clone_size: .; d_call: TRBD2; v_call: TRBV18; cdr3_nt: TGTGCCAGCTCACCAATGGGGACTAGCGGTTACCAAGAGACCCAGTACTTC; cdr3_aa: CASSPMGTSGYQETQYF
j_call: TRBJ1-3; clone_size: few; d_call: .; v_call: TRBV12-3/TRBV12-4; cdr3_nt: TGTGCCAGCAGTTGGTATGAGGTCGGGCTACCTGGAAACACCATATATTTT; cdr3_aa: CASSWYEVGLPGNTIYF
j_call: TRBJ1-1; clone_size: few; d_call: .; v_call: TRBV29-1; cdr3_nt: TGCAGCGTGGTGCAAAGGGGGAACACTGAAGCTTTCTTT; cdr3_aa: CSVVQRGNTEAFF
j_call: TRBJ1-1; clone_size: many; d_call: TRBD1; v_call: TRBV6-1; cdr3_nt: TGTGCCAGCAGCCCCACGCGGACAGGGGGGAACACTGAAGCTTTCTTT; cdr3_aa: CASSPTRTGGNTEAFF
j_call: TRBJ2-3; clone_size: .; d_call: .; v_call: TRBV6-4; cdr3_nt: TGTGCCAGCAGTGATCGATACAGGGCTGATACGCAGTATTTT; cdr3_aa: CASSDRYRADTQYF
j_call: TRBJ1-1; clone_size: few; d_call: .; v_call: TRBV2; cdr3_nt: TGTGCCAGCCCGACAGGGAACACTGAAGCTTTCTTT; cdr3_aa: CASPTGNTEAFF
j_call: TRBJ2-7; clone_size: few; d_call: TRBD2; v_call: TRBV20-1; cdr3_nt: TGCAGTGCTTTCGATGCAGGGACTAGCGGGGCCCTCTACGAGCAGTACTTC; cdr3_aa: CSAFDAGTSGALYEQYF
j_call: TRBJ2-7; clone_size: many; d_call: TRBD1; v_call: TRBV4-3; cdr3_nt: TGCGCCAGCAGCCAAGAGTTCAGGGGGCCCGACGAGCAGTACTTC; cdr3_aa: CASSQEFRGPDEQYF
j_call: TRBJ1-6; clone_size: .; d_call: .; v_call: TRBV27; cdr3_nt: TGTGCCAGCAGTTTCGGGAGGGATAATTCACCCCTCCACTTT; cdr3_aa: CASSFGRDNSPLHF
j_call: TRBJ2-3; clone_size: .; d_call: .; v_call: TRBV9; cdr3_nt: TGTGCCAGCAGCGTAGGGGTTAAGAGCACAGATACGCAGTATTTT; cdr3_aa: CASSVGVKSTDTQYF
j_call: TRBJ1-1; clone_size: .; d_call: TRBD1; v_call: TRBV12-5; cdr3_nt: TGTGCTAGTGGTTTGGTCACTCTCCTCGACAGGGCCACTGAAGCTTTCTTT; cdr3_aa: CASGLVTLLDRATEAFF
j_call: TRBJ1-1; clone_size: few; d_call: TRBD1; v_call: TRBV7-8; cdr3_nt: TGTGCCAGCAGCTTAGGGGACAGGGGCCGCATGCGGAACACTGAAGCTTTCTTT; cdr3_aa: CASSLGDRGRMRNTEAFF
j_call: TRBJ2-7; clone_size: .; d_call: TRBD2; v_call: TRBV15; cdr3_nt: TGTGCCACCAGCAGCCCTAGCGGGGGGCCTCCCTACGAGCAGTACTTC; cdr3_aa: CATSSPSGGPPYEQYF
j_call: TRBJ2-5; clone_size: few; d_call: .; v_call: TRBV5-1; cdr3_nt: TGCGCCAGCAGTGACAGGCCACAGGAGACCCAGTACTTC; cdr3_aa: CASSDRPQETQYF
j_call: TRBJ2-7; clone_size: many; d_call: .; v_call: TRBV6-5; cdr3_nt: TGTGCCAGCAGTTCAACGGGAAGTGGGGTCTACGAGCAGTACTTC; cdr3_aa: CASSSTGSGVYEQYF